This is a list of T cell receptor beta chains from one sample in a study of blood T cell repertoires in COVID-19. Assay: immunoSEQ multiplex PCR; the TCRdb copy retains only in-frame clones and omits some. Here the sample spans 180,000 or so clones, approximately 80% being singletons. The specimen sequenced was PBMCs or T cells enriched from blood (not recorded which). Every receptor here comes from a man aged 45-65 years who had recovered from COVID-19. The CDR3 runs from the conserved cysteine through the conserved F or W. D genes are given only for firm matches. Not all rows give a size; the values are once, few, many and, for expanded clones, a class.

clone size,V gene,D gene,J gene,CDR3 DNA,CDR3 protein
NA,TRBV20-1,NA,TRBJ2-1,TGCAGCCCAACCAAATACTATGAGCAGTTCTTC,CSPTKYYEQFF
NA,TRBV11-2,NA,TRBJ1-2,TGTGCCAGCAGCTTAGCCAGGGTTGCTAACTATGGCTACACCTTC,CASSLARVANYGYTF
NA,TRBV5-4,NA,TRBJ1-1,TGTGCCAGCAGCTTGGGGGGAGGGGGGTTCACTGAAGCTTTCTTT,CASSLGGGGFTEAFF
few,TRBV7-3,NA,TRBJ1-5,TGTGCCAGCAGCCTCCAGTTGGCAGGCCAGCCCCAGCATTTT,CASSLQLAGQPQHF
few,TRBV5-4,NA,TRBJ2-7,TGTGCCAGCAGCAACAGGAACCTACCCTACGAGCAGTACTTC,CASSNRNLPYEQYF
NA,TRBV12-3/TRBV12-4,NA,TRBJ1-1,TGTGCCAGCAGACCAAGGGGGATTGAAGCTTTCTTT,CASRPRGIEAFF
NA,TRBV20-1,TRBD1,TRBJ1-5,TGCAGTGCTTCAGAGACAGGGGTCGAGCATTTT,CSASETGVEHF
NA,TRBV24-1,TRBD1,TRBJ2-7,TGTGCCACCAGTGATTCTGGACAGGATCGGGCCTACGAGCAGTACTTC,CATSDSGQDRAYEQYF
NA,TRBV2,TRBD1,TRBJ1-6,TGTGCCAGCAACCAGGGGGAAGGGTCACCCCTCCACTTT,CASNQGEGSPLHF
NA,TRBV12-5,TRBD2,TRBJ2-1,TGTGCTAGTGCCAGGGGTCAGGGTGTCCGACTAGCGGGAATTGATGAGCAGTTCTTC,CASARGQGVRLAGIDEQFF
NA,TRBV2,TRBD1,TRBJ1-3,TGTGCCAGCAGTGAAGTTAGGGACAGGGTTGTGCTCTCTGGAAACACCATATATTTT,CASSEVRDRVVLSGNTIYF
NA,TRBV5-8,TRBD2,TRBJ2-1,TGTGCCAGCAGCTTGGATAGCGGGTCGGACAATGAGCAGTTCTTC,CASSLDSGSDNEQFF
NA,TRBV11-2,NA,TRBJ2-7,TGTGCCAGCAGCGCGAACAGGGGGGGTTCCTACGAGCAGTACTTC,CASSANRGGSYEQYF
NA,TRBV16,TRBD2,TRBJ2-3,TGTGCCAGCAGCCAATTCGCGGGAGATAGTACGCAGTATTTT,CASSQFAGDSTQYF
NA,TRBV28,NA,TRBJ1-5,TGTGCCAGCAGGGAGGACAGTAGAAGGAGCCAGCCCCAGCATTTT,CASREDSRRSQPQHF
NA,TRBV27,TRBD2,TRBJ2-1,TGTGCCAGCAGTTTAGCGGGGGGGCCCCACAATGAGCAGTTCTTC,CASSLAGGPHNEQFF
NA,TRBV20-1,TRBD2,TRBJ2-4,TGCAGTGCTAGTCGGGGTAGCGGGAGCGAAAACATTCAGTACTTC,CSASRGSGSENIQYF
NA,TRBV2,TRBD2,TRBJ2-5,TGTGCCAGCAGTGTTCGGCGGGGGAACCAAGAGACCCAGTACTTC,CASSVRRGNQETQYF
NA,TRBV5-4,NA,TRBJ1-6,TGTGCCAGCAGCATTAATAATTCACCCCTCCACTTT,CASSINNSPLHF
few,TRBV7-6,NA,TRBJ1-5,TGTGCCAGCAGCCAGACACTTTACAATCAGCCCCAGCATTTT,CASSQTLYNQPQHF
NA,TRBV7-2,NA,TRBJ2-5,TGTGCCAGCAGGACTGGACCGGGAGTCGGTGAGACCCAGTACTTC,CASRTGPGVGETQYF
NA,TRBV3-1/TRBV3-2,NA,TRBJ2-7,TGTGCCAGCAGCCAAGATCTTACAGCCTCCTACGAGCAGTACTTC,CASSQDLTASYEQYF
NA,TRBV4-1,NA,TRBJ2-7,TGCGCCAGCAGGGGAGTCGGGGCCTACGAGCAGTACTTC,CASRGVGAYEQYF
NA,TRBV7-3,TRBD1,TRBJ2-3,TGTGCCAGCAGCTCAACCCCCCCCGGGACAGTCCCAGATACGCAGTATTTT,CASSSTPPGTVPDTQYF
NA,TRBV24-1,NA,TRBJ1-4,TGTGCCACCAGTGATTCCTTTGCAGGGTTTGATGAAAAACTGTTTTTT,CATSDSFAGFDEKLFF
NA,TRBV18,TRBD1,TRBJ1-2,TGTGCCAGCACGGGACAGGGGTATGGCTACACCTTC,CASTGQGYGYTF
NA,TRBV19,NA,TRBJ1-2,TGTGCCAGTACCATAGGGGGGGCGAGGCTCATCGATGGCTACACCTTC,CASTIGGARLIDGYTF
NA,TRBV5-4,NA,TRBJ1-3,TGTGCCAGCAGCCCGGAGGGTCCTGGAAACACCATATATTTT,CASSPEGPGNTIYF
NA,TRBV2,TRBD2,TRBJ2-5,TGTGCCAGCACCTATTTGGGGGGGACAGAGACCCAGTACTTC,CASTYLGGTETQYF
NA,TRBV5-1,NA,TRBJ2-7,TGCGCCAGCAGCTTAAGGCAGGGGTCGGGCGAGCAGTACTTC,CASSLRQGSGEQYF
NA,TRBV9,NA,TRBJ2-5,TGTGCCAGCAGCGTAGCTAAAGGAAACGGGGAGACCCAGTACTTC,CASSVAKGNGETQYF
once,TRBV5-4,NA,TRBJ2-1,TGTGCCACCGGGGTCGACTCCTACAATGAGCAGTTCTTC,CATGVDSYNEQFF
few,TRBV5-5,NA,TRBJ2-7,TGTGCCAGCAGCTCAGCTGGGGGGGAGCAGTACTTC,CASSSAGGEQYF
NA,TRBV5-4,NA,TRBJ2-3,TGTGCCAGCAGCTTTTCAGGTAGCACAGATACGCAGTATTTT,CASSFSGSTDTQYF
NA,TRBV5-5,TRBD1,TRBJ2-3,TGTGCCAGCAGCTTGCAACCTCCGGACAGGGGGGATACGCAGTATTTT,CASSLQPPDRGDTQYF
NA,TRBV3-1/TRBV3-2,NA,TRBJ1-4,TGTGCCAGCGCCACCAGGGAAACTAATGAAAAACTGTTTTTT,CASATRETNEKLFF
NA,TRBV11-1,TRBD2,TRBJ2-1,TGTGCCAGCAGCTTATTACTAGCGGGAGGGGTCGATGAGCAGTTCTTC,CASSLLLAGGVDEQFF
NA,TRBV6-5,TRBD1,TRBJ1-2,TGTGCCAGCAGTTACACCGGGACAGCCTATGGCTACACCTTC,CASSYTGTAYGYTF
NA,TRBV5-1,TRBD1,TRBJ2-7,TGCGCCAGCAGCCGGGGACAGGGGGCGAGCGAGCAGTACTTC,CASSRGQGASEQYF
once,TRBV7-2,NA,TRBJ1-5,TGTGCCAGCAGCACTGGGACACCTAATCAGCCCCAGCATTTT,CASSTGTPNQPQHF
NA,TRBV4-1,TRBD1,TRBJ2-2,TGCGCCAGCAGCCGGGACAGGGGAACCGGGGAGCTGTTTTTT,CASSRDRGTGELFF
NA,TRBV24-1,NA,TRBJ2-1,TGTGCCACCAGTGACGGGACTTTTACCTACAATGAGCAGTTCTTC,CATSDGTFTYNEQFF
NA,TRBV15,NA,TRBJ2-1,TGTGCCACCACCGATGAGGTCTACAATGAGCAGTTCTTC,CATTDEVYNEQFF
NA,TRBV6-5,NA,TRBJ1-4,TGTGCCAGCAGTTACTCGGCAGGAGAGGGCCTTGAAAAACTGTTTTTT,CASSYSAGEGLEKLFF
NA,TRBV24-1,NA,TRBJ1-5,TGTGCCACCAGTGATCCCGACACCGATAGCAATCAGCCCCAGCATTTT,CATSDPDTDSNQPQHF
NA,TRBV10-3,NA,TRBJ1-5,TGTGCCATCAGCGGGACACTAGGAGAGCCCCAGCATTTT,CAISGTLGEPQHF
NA,TRBV6-2/TRBV6-3,TRBD2,TRBJ2-7,TGTGCCAGCAGTTACGGGCTAGCGGGAGGGGTGCAGTACTTC,CASSYGLAGGVQYF
NA,TRBV3-1/TRBV3-2,NA,TRBJ1-2,TGTGCCAGCAGCCACTCAGGGTATTCTGGCTACACCTTC,CASSHSGYSGYTF
NA,TRBV5-1,NA,TRBJ1-5,TGCGCCAGCAGCTTGGCCCCCGGAGCCGGCGGCAATCAGCCCCAGCATTTT,CASSLAPGAGGNQPQHF
NA,TRBV3-1/TRBV3-2,TRBD2,TRBJ2-1,TGTGCCAGCAGCATGCGACTAGCGGGGGGGTACAATGAGCAGTTCTTC,CASSMRLAGGYNEQFF
NA,TRBV5-1,NA,TRBJ1-6,TGCGCCAGCAGCTTGGCCGTGGGGGGGACCCTGATTTCGCCCCTCCACTTT,CASSLAVGGTLISPLHF
NA,TRBV10-1,NA,TRBJ2-7,TGCGCCAGCAGTCATAATCGGAGATCGCACTACGAGCAGTACTTC,CASSHNRRSHYEQYF
NA,TRBV19,NA,TRBJ2-7,TGTGCCAGTAGTATAAGGGGGGGACCCTCCTACGAGCAGTACTTC,CASSIRGGPSYEQYF
NA,TRBV11-3,NA,TRBJ1-2,TGTGCCAGCAGGGGGGGGTCCGCACCAGGGCGGGGTTATGGCTACACCTTC,CASRGGSAPGRGYGYTF
NA,TRBV5-5,NA,TRBJ1-6,TGTGCCAGCAGCCCATTGGGTGCTCCGGTGAGGGATTCTCCCCTCCACTTT,CASSPLGAPVRDSPLHF
NA,TRBV10-1,NA,TRBJ2-7,TGCGCCAGCTTTCACTACGAGCAGTACTTC,CASFHYEQYF
NA,TRBV25-1,TRBD2,TRBJ2-7,TGTGCCAGCACCCGTGGCGGGAGATACGAGCAGTACTTC,CASTRGGRYEQYF